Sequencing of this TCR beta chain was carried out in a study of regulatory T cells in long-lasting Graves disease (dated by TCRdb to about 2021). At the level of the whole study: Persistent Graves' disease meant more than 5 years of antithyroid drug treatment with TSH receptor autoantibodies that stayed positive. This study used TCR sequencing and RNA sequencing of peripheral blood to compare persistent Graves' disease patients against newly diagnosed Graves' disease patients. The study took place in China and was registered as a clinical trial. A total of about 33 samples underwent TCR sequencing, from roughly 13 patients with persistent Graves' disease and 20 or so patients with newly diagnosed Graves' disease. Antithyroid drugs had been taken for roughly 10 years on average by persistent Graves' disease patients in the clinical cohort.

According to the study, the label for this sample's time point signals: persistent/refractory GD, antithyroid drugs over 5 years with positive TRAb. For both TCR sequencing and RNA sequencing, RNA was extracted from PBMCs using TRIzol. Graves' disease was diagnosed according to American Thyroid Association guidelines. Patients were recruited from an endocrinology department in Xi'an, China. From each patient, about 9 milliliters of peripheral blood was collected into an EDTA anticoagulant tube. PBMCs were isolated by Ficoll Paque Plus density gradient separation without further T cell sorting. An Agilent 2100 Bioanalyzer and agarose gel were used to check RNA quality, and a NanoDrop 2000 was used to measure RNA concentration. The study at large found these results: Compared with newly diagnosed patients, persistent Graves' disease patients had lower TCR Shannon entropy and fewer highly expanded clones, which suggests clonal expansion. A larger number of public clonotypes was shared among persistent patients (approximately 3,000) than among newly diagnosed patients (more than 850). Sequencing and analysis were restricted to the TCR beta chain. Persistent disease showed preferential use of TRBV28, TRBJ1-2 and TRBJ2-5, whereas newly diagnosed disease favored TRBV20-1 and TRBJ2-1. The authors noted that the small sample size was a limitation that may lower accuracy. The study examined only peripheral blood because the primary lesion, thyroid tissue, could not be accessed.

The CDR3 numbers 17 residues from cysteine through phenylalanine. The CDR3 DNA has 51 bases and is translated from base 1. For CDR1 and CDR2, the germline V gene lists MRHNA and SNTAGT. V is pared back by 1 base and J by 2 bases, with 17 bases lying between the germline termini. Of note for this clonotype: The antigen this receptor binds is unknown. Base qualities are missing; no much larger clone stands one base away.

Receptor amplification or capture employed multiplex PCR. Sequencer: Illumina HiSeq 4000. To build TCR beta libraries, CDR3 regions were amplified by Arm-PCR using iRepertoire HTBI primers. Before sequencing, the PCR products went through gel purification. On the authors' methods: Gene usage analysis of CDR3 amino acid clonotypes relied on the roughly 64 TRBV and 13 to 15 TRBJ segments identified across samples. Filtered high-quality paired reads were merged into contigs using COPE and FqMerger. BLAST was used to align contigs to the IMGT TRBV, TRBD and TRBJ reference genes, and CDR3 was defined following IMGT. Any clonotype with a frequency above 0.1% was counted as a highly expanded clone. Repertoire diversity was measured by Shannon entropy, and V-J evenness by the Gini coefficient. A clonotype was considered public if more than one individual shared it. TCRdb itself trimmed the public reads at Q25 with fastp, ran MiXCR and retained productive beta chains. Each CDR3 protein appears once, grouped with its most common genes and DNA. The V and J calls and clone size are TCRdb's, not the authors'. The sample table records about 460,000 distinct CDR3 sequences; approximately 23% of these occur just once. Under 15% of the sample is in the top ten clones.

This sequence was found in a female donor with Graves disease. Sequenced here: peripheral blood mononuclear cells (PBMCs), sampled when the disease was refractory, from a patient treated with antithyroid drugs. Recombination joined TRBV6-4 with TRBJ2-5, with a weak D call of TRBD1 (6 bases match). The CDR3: CASSDLQYDRRQETQYF. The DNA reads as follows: TGTGCCAGCAGTGACTTGCAGTACGACAGGCGTCAAGAGACCCAGTACTTC.